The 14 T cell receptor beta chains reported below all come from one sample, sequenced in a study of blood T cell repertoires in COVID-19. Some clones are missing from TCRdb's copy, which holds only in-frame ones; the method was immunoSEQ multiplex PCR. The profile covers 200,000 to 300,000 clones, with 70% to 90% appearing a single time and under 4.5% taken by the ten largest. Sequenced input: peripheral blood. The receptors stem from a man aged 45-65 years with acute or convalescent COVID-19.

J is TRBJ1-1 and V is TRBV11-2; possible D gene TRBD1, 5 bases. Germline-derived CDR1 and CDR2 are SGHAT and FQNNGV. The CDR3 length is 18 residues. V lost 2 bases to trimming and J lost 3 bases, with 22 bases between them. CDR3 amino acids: CASSLFLRQRREDTEAFF. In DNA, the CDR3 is TGTGCCAGCAGCTTATTTCTAAGACAGAGGAGGGAGGACACTGAAGCTTTCTTT.

The CDR3 protein is CATSAETGPLHF. CDR3 DNA sequence: TGTGCCACCAGTGCCGAGACAGGGCCCCTCCACTTT. The chain has TRBV24-1 and TRBJ1-6; 7 bases agree with TRBD1. V gave up 5 bases and J gave up 13 bases; unmatched junction bases: 4. The CDR3 runs 12 residues. Per germline, CDR1 KGHDR and CDR2 SFDVKD.

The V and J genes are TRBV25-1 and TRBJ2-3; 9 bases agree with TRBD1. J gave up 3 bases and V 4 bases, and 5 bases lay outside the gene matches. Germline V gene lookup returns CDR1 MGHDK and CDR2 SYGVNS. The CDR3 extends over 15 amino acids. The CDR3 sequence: CASSAGTGWTDTQYF. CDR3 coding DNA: TGTGCCAGCAGTGCTGGGACAGGGTGGACAGATACGCAGTATTTT.

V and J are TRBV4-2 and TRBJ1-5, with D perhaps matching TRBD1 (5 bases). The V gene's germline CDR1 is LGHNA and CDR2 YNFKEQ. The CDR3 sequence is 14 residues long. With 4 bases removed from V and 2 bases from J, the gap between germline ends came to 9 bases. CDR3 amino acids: CASSPGDRNQPQHF. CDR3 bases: TGTGCCAGCAGCCCGGGGGACCGCAATCAGCCCCAGCATTTT.

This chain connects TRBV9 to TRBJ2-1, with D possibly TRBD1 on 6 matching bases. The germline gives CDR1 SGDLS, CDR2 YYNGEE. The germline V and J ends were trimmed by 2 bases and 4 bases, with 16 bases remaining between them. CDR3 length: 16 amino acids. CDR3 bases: TGTGCCAGCAGCGTCCAACAGGGCGCCCTTTACAATGAGCAGTTCTTC. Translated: CASSVQQGALYNEQFF.

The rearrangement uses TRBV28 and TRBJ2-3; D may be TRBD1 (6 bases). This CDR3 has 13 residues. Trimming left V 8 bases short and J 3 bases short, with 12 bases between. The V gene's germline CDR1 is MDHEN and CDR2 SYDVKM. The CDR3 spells CASGGQYTDTQYF. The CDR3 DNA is TGTGCCAGCGGCGGACAGTATACAGATACGCAGTATTTT.

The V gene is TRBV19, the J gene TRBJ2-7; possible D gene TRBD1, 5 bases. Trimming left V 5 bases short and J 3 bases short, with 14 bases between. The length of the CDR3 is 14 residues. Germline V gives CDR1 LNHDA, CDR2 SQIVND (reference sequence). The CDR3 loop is CASSPNRRDYEQYF. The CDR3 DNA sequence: TGTGCCAGTAGTCCTAACAGGAGAGACTACGAGCAGTACTTC.

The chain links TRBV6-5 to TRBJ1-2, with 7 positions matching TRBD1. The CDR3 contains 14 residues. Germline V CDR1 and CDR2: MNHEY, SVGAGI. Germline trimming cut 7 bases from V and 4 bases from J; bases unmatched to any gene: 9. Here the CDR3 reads CASTADRLAYGYTF. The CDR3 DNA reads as TGTGCCAGCACCGCGGACAGGCTAGCCTATGGCTACACCTTC.

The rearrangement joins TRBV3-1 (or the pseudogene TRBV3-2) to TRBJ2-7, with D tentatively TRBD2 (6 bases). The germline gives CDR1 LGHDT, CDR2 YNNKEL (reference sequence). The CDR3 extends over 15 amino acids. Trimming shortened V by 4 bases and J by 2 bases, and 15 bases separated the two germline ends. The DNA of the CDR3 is TGTGCCAGCAGCCCTAGTGCGGGGAACCCCTACGAGCAGTACTTC. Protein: CASSPSAGNPYEQYF.

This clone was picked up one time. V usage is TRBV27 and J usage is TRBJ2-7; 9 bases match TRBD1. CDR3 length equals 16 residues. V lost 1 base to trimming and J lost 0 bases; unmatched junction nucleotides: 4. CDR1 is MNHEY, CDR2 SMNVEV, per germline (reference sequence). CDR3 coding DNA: TGTGCCAGCAGTTTATGGGGACAGGGCCTCTCCTACGAGCAGTACTTC. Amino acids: CASSLWGQGLSYEQYF.

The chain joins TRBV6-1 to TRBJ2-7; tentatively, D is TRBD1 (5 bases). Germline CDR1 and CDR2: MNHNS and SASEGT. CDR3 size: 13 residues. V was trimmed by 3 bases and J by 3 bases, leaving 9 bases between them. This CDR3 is CASSESGFYEQYF. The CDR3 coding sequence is TGTGCCAGCAGTGAGTCAGGGTTCTACGAGCAGTACTTC.

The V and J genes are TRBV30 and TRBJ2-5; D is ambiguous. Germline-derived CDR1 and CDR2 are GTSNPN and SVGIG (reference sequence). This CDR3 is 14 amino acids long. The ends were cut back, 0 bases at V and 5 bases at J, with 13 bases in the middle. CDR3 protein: CAWSVGFDGETQYF. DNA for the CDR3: TGTGCCTGGAGTGTAGGTTTCGACGGGGAGACCCAGTACTTC.

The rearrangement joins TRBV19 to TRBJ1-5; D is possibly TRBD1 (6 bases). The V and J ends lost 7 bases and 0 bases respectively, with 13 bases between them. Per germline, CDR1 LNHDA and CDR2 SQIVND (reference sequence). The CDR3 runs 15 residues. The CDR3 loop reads CASNWGHPSNQPQHF. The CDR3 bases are TGTGCCAGTAATTGGGGACACCCTAGCAATCAGCCCCAGCATTTT.

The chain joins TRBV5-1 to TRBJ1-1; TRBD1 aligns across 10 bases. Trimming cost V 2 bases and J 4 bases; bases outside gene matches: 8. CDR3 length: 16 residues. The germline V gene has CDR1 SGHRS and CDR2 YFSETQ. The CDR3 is CASSFRGQGRSTEAFF. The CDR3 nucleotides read TGCGCCAGCAGCTTCAGGGGACAGGGGCGGAGCACTGAAGCTTTCTTT.